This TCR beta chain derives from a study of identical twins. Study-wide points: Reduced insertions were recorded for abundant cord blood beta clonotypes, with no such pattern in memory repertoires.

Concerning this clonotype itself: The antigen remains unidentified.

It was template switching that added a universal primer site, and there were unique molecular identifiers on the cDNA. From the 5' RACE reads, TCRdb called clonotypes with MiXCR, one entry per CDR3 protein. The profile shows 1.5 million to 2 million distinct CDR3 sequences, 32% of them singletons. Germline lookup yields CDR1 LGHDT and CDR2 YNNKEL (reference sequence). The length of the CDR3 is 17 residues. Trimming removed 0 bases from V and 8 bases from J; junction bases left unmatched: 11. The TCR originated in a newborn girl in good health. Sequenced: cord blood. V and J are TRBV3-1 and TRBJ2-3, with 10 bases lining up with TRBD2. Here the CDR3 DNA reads TGTGCCAGCAGCCAAGATGCAGCGGGGGGGCCGTCAGGTACGCAGTATTTT. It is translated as CASSQDAAGGPSGTQYF.